This T cell receptor (beta chain) was obtained from a study of blood T cell repertoires in COVID-19. Study-level background: The analysed material was cDNA or gDNA that came from T cells, B-cell-depleted T cells, or PBMCs.

This CDR3 is built from 16 residues. Trimming removed 7 bases from V and 2 bases from J; junction bases left unmatched: 10. CDR1 SEHNR and CDR2 FQNEAQ come from the germline V gene (reference sequence). Profiled with immunoSEQ multiplex PCR; TCRdb holds only in-frame clones, not every one. The table has some 65,000 clones, about 86% seen once. Followed over time, Seattle patients had been enrolled while infection was active. The sample consisted of peripheral blood. The TCR sequence derives from a man between 35 and 55 years old with COVID-19, enrolled during active disease. The J gene is TRBJ2-1, the V gene TRBV7-9; TRBD2 agrees at 8 bases. In DNA, the CDR3 is TGTGCCAGCACCCCACCGACTAGCGAGGCCTACAATGAGCAGTTCTTC. Translated, it gives CASTPPTSEAYNEQFF.